This T cell receptor (beta chain) is drawn from a study of siplizumab effects on memory and regulatory T cells. Germline V gives CDR1 LNHDA, CDR2 SQIVND (reference sequence). The CDR3 is made up of 15 amino acids. V lost 1 base, J lost 2 bases, and 11 bases lay in between. Method: immunoSEQ multiplex PCR; TCRdb's copy keeps in-frame clones and lacks some. The sample consists of 70,000 to 90,000 clones, roughly 93% of them appearing once. The rearrangement uses TRBV19 and TRBJ1-1, with D tentatively TRBD1 (6 bases). This clonotype was obtained from a human donor in good health. Sequencing was done on a sample of CD8+ T cells sorted from blood. CDR3 residues: CASSIGTAFNTEAFF. CDR3 bases: TGTGCCAGTAGTATAGGGACAGCCTTCAACACTGAAGCTTTCTTT.